This T cell receptor (beta chain) stems from a study of lymphopenia after photon versus proton radiotherapy. Whole-study findings and limits: After lymphocyte nadir, photon-treated repertoires showed oligoclonal expansion, especially CD8+ Temra. Post-nadir TCR diversity decline inversely tracked overall survival among those who died.

A few counts support this clone. Its antigen is still unknown. The germline CDR1 and CDR2 sequences are SGDLS and YYNGEE. V was shortened by 4 bases and J by 1 base, with 8 bases between the two germline ends. The CDR3 is 14 amino acids. The method was immunoSEQ multiplex PCR; TCRdb's version includes in-frame clones alone and lacks a portion of them. The repertoire holds over 55,000 clones, with approximately 87% as singletons. Sequencing used peripheral blood, obtained from a patient treated with proton-based radiotherapy. The sequence derives from a man older than 75 with esophageal cancer. V and J are TRBV9 and TRBJ2-2; tentatively, D is TRBD1 (6 bases). As DNA, the CDR3 is TGTGCCAGCAGCATACAGGGGAACACCGGGGAGCTGTTTTTT. This gives the protein CASSIQGNTGELFF.